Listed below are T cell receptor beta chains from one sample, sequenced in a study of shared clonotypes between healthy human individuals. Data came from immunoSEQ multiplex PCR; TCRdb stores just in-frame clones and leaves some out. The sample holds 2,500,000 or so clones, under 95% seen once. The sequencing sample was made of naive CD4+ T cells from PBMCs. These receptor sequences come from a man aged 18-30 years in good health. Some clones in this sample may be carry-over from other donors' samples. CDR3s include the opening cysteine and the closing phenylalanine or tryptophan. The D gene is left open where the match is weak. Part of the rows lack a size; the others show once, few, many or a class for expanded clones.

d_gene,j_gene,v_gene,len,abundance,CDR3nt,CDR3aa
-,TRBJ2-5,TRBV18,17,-,TGTGCCAGCTCACCTAGCTCCGGGACGGGGAACCAAGAGACCCAGTACTTC,CASSPSSGTGNQETQYF
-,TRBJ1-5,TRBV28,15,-,TGTGCCAGCAGTTTTTTAAGGGCCCTCAATCAGCCCCAGCATTTT,CASSFLRALNQPQHF
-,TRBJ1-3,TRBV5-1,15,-,TGCGCCAGCAGCTGGAGTCAGGGTCCTGGAAACACCATATATTTT,CASSWSQGPGNTIYF
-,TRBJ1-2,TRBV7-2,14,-,TGTGCCAGCAGCCAGGAGAGCCGGTACTATGGCTACACCTTC,CASSQESRYYGYTF
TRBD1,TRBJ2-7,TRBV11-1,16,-,TGTGCCAGCAGCCTCCGACCGGGACAGGGGGCCCACGAGCAGTACTTC,CASSLRPGQGAHEQYF
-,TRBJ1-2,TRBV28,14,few,TGTGCCAGCAGTTCCGCCCGGACAGTGAATGGCTACACCTTC,CASSSARTVNGYTF
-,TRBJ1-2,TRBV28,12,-,TGTGCCAGCAGTTTGGGGGGTTATGGCTACACCTTC,CASSLGGYGYTF
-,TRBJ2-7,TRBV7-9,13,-,TGTGCCAGCAGCTCCACCTGGGGAAACGAGCAGTACTTC,CASSSTWGNEQYF
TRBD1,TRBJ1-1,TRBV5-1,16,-,TGCGCCAGCAGCTTGCGGCAGGGGGCCTTGAACACTGAAGCTTTCTTT,CASSLRQGALNTEAFF
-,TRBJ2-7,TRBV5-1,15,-,TGCGCCAGCAGGCCATTGATCGGAGGGGGGAACGAGCAGTACTTC,CASRPLIGGGNEQYF
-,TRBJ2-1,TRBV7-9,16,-,TGTGCCAGCACCCTAACCAAGACTAGCTCCTACAATGAGCAGTTCTTC,CASTLTKTSSYNEQFF
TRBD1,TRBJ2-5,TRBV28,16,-,TGTGCCAGCAGTCCCTCGGGGACAGGAAACCAAGAGACCCAGTACTTC,CASSPSGTGNQETQYF
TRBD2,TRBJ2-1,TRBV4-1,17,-,TGCGCCAGCAGCCAGGGCCGGGTGGCGGGAGGGCTCGATGAGCAGTTCTTC,CASSQGRVAGGLDEQFF
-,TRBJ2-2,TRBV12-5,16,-,TGTGCTAGTGGTATACTGGACGGTGTCAACACCGGGGAGCTGTTTTTT,CASGILDGVNTGELFF
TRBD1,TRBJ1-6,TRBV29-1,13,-,TGCAGCGTTCAGGGGGCGGAGAATTCACCCCTCCACTTT,CSVQGAENSPLHF
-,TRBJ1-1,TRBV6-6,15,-,TGTGCCAGCAGTCCCTTATCGGGGGGTGTCACTGAAGCTTTCTTT,CASSPLSGGVTEAFF
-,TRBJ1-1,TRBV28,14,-,TGTGCCAGCAGTTTAGGGCAGATGAACACTGAAGCTTTCTTT,CASSLGQMNTEAFF
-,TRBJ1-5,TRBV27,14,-,TGTGCCAGCAGTTCTGATGGGGGCGGTCAGCCCCAGCATTTT,CASSSDGGGQPQHF
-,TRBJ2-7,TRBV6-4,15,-,TGTGCCAGCAGTGGACCGACTCGGACGTCCTACGAGCAGTACTTC,CASSGPTRTSYEQYF
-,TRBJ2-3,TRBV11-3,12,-,TGTGCCAGCAGCTTAGGCGCAGATACGCAGTATTTT,CASSLGADTQYF
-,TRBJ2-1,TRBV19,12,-,TGTGCCAGTAGTGACTATTACAATGAGCAGTTCTTC,CASSDYYNEQFF
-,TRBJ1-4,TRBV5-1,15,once,TGCGCCAGCAGCTTAGGAGGGGGTGGTAATGAAAAACTGTTTTTT,CASSLGGGGNEKLFF
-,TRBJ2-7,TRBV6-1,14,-,TGTGCCAGCAGTGAAGCCCCGGGTGCGTACGAGCAGTACTTC,CASSEAPGAYEQYF
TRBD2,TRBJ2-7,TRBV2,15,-,TGTGCCAGCAGTCTAGCGGGAGGGCCAGCGGGGGAGCAGTACTTC,CASSLAGGPAGEQYF
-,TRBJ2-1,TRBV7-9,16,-,TGTGCCAGCAGCTGGACTAAAGCCGGAGTTTACAATGAGCAGTTCTTC,CASSWTKAGVYNEQFF
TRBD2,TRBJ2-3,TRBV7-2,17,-,TGTGCCAGCAGCTTAGCCATAGCGGGAGGTGGAGGGGATACGCAGTATTTT,CASSLAIAGGGGDTQYF